This entry describes one TCR beta chain. The antigen it recognizes is unknown. Base qualities are not provided; no much larger clone lies one nucleotide away. This entry is derived from a study of CD8 T cells in ankylosing spondylitis (dated by TCRdb to about 2017). General notes on the study: T cell receptor beta repertoires were profiled in healthy donors and ankylosing spondylitis patients so that disease-linked TCR variants could be found. The full study cohort comprised about 23 ankylosing spondylitis patients and 110 or so healthy donors. Peripheral blood was sampled, and synovial fluid was additionally collected from ankylosing spondylitis patients. The full study reports these points: According to the report, matched synovial fluid samples from ankylosing spondylitis patients were significantly enriched for the disease-linked clones. Blood from ankylosing spondylitis patients appeared to be characterized by a TCR beta motif made up of fewer than ten highly homologous amino acid variants. Some motif variants were previously reported in synovial fluid and blood of reactive arthritis patients, suggesting common disease-initiation mechanisms. The disease-linked clones had a CD8+ phenotype and were found at relatively low frequencies in peripheral blood.

The V and J ends are trimmed by 1 base and 3 bases, leaving 13 bases between them. Measured from the cysteine to the phenylalanine, the CDR3 is 16 residues long. Of the read, only the CDR3 DNA is kept; its 48 bases are in frame from base 1. According to the germline V gene, CDR1 reads SGHVS and CDR2 reads FQNEAQ. Instrument used: Illumina HiSeq 2500. TCR beta libraries were prepared by quantitative 5'-RACE with molecular barcodes. The authors processed their data as follows. A new computational method based on a probabilistic model of VDJ rearrangement was used to identify disease-linked TCR variants. TCRdb cleaned the public reads at Q25 with fastp, built clones with MiXCR and kept in-frame beta chains. Rows are unified per CDR3 protein, each entry keeping the most common DNA and genes. The V and J calls and clone size are TCRdb's, not the authors'. In all, the sample holds 250,000 or so distinct CDR3 sequences, and roughly a quarter of those were seen once. The ten largest clonotypes hold approximately 0.61% of the sample.

Recombination joined TRBV7-8 with TRBJ2-1; D gene: possibly TRBD2, on 7 matching bases. The sequencing sample was made of blood, either unsorted or a sorted T cell fraction (not recorded which). This sequence originates from a male donor with ankylosing spondylitis or in good health (not recorded which). The CDR3 region reads CASSLVGGGSYNEQFF. The nucleotide sequence reads as follows: TGTGCCAGCAGCTTAGTTGGGGGGGGCAGCTACAATGAGCAGTTCTTC.